The sample holds one count of the clone carrying this T cell receptor (beta chain). These data belong to a study of T cell changes during pregnancy in multiple sclerosis. This CDR3 has 15 amino acids. V trimming: 3 bases; J trimming: 6 bases; junction bases outside the gene matches: 6. From germline, CDR1 is KGHSH and CDR2 LQKENI. The data were produced by immunoSEQ multiplex PCR, yet TCRdb's version contains in-frame clones alone and is incomplete. In the table there are fewer than 90,000 clones, about 93% of which are singletons. This chain links TRBV18 with TRBJ1-5; 9 positions match TRBD1. The clonotype originates from a female donor in good health, enrolled as a control in a pregnancy study. Sequenced here: peripheral blood, sampled after pregnancy. DNA of the CDR3: TGTGCCAGCTCACCGGGGACAGGGAATTCTCAGCCCCAGCATTTT. Its translation: CASSPGTGNSQPQHF. Full variable domain (remainder filled in from reference TRBV18 and TRBJ1-5): NAGVMQNPRHLVRRRGQEARLRCSPMKGHSHVYWYRQLPEEGLKFMVYLQKENIIDESGMPKERFSAEFPKEGPSILRIQQVVRGDSAAYFCASSPGTGNSQPQHFGDGTRLSIL.